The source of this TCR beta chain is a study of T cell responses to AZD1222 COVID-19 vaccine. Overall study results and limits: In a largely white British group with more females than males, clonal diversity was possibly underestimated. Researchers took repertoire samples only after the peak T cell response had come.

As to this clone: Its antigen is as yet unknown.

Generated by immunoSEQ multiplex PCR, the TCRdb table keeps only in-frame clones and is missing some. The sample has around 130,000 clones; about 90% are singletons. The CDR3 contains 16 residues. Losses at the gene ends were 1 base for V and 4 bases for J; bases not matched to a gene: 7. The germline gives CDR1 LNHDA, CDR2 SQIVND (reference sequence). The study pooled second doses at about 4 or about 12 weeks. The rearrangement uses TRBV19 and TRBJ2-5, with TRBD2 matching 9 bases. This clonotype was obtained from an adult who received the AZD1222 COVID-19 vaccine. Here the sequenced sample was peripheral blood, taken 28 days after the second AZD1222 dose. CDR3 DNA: TGTGCCAGTAGTATAGGCGTGGTAGCGGGGGTAGAGACCCAGTACTTC. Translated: CASSIGVVAGVETQYF. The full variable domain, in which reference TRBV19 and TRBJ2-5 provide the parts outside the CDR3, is DGGITQSPKYLFRKEGQNVTLSCEQNLNHDAMYWYRQDPGQGLRLIYYSQIVNDFQKGDIAEGYSVSREKKESFPLTVTSAQKNPTAFYLCASSIGVVAGVETQYFGPGTRLLVL.